The sequence of this T cell receptor (beta chain) was determined in a study of blood T cell repertoires in COVID-19. For the study at large: In each case, the material was cDNA or gDNA derived from T cells, B-cell-depleted T cells, or PBMCs.

The table came from immunoSEQ multiplex PCR; TCRdb's copy has only in-frame clones and leaves some out. The data contain tens of thousands of clones, about nine tenths of them seen just once; the ten biggest clones take up around 1.5%. This CDR3 region has 16 residues. Germline CDR1 reads MNHEY; CDR2 reads SVGAGI. Germline trimming cut 2 bases from V and 2 bases from J; bases unmatched to any gene: 7. The TCR sequence derives from a human donor in a cohort sampled during active COVID-19. Sequences were obtained from peripheral blood. The V gene is TRBV6-5, the J gene TRBJ2-5; the match to TRBD1 covers 8 bases. In nucleotides, the CDR3 is TGTGCCAGCAGTTACGGCAGGGGGCGAGGGCAAGAGACCCAGTACTTC. It encodes CASSYGRGRGQETQYF.